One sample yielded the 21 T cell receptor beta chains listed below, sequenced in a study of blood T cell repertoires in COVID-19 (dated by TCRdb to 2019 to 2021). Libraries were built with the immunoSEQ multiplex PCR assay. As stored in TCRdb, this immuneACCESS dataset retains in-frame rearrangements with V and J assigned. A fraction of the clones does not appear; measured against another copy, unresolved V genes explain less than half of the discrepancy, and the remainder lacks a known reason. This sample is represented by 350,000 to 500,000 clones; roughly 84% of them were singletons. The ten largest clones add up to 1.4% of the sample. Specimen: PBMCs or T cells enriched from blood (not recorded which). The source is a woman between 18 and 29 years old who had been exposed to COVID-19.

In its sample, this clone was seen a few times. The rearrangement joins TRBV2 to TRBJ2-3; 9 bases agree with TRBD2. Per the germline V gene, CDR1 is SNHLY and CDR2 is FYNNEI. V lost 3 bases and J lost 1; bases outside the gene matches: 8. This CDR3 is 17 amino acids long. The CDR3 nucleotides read TGTGCCAGCAGTGAGCGGGAGGGCCTACGGGGCACAGATACGCAGTATTTT. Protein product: CASSEREGLRGTDTQYF.

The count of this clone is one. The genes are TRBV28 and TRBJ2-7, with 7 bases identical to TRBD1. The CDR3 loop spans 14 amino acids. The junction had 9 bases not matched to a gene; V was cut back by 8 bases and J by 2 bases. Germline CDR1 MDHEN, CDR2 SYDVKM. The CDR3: CASALGTATYEQYF. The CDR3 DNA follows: TGTGCCAGCGCCCTCGGGACAGCTACCTACGAGCAGTACTTC.

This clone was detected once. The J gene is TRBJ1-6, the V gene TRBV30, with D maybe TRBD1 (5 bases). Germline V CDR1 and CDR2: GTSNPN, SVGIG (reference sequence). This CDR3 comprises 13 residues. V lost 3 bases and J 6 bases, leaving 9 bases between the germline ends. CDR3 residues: CAWRGAINSPLHF. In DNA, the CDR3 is TGTGCCTGGAGAGGGGCCATTAATTCACCCCTCCACTTT.

The CDR3 region has the DNA TGTGCCAGCAGCCCGCGGGACAGGAATTCTGGGGCCAACGTCCTGACTTTC. Its protein is CASSPRDRNSGANVLTF. The V gene is TRBV7-9, the J gene TRBJ2-6; TRBD1 aligns across 8 bases. This CDR3 has 17 amino acids. CDR1 is SEHNR and CDR2 is FQNEAQ in the germline V gene (reference sequence). The J segment lost 1 base and the V segment lost 5 bases, leaving 7 bases of the junction unmatched.

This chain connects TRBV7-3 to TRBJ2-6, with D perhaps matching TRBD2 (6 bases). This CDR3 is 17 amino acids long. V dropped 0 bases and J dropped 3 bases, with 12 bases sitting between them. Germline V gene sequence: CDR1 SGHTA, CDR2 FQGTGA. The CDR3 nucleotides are TGTGCCAGCAGCTTAACGCCGGGGGTTGATGGGGCCAACGTCCTGACTTTC. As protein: CASSLTPGVDGANVLTF.

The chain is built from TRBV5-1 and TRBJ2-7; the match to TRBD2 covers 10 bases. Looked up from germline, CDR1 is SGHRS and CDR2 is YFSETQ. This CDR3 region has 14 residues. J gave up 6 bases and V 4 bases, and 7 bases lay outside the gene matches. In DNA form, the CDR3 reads TGCGCCAGCAGCCGCCTAGCGGGGGCGGGCGAGCAGTACTTC. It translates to CASSRLAGAGEQYF.

The CDR3 is CASSRRQGSTEAFF. In nucleotides, the CDR3 is TGTGCCAGCAGCAGACGACAGGGAAGCACTGAAGCTTTCTTT. V and J are TRBV9 and TRBJ1-1; 7 bases match TRBD1. The CDR3 loop spans 14 amino acids. V lost 4 bases to trimming and J lost 4 bases; unmatched junction nucleotides: 7. Germline loops: CDR1 SGDLS, CDR2 YYNGEE.

The DNA of the CDR3 is TGTGCCAGCAGCGTCAGGGATGTTGGCAGGAACACTGAAGCTTTCTTT. Translation gives CASSVRDVGRNTEAFF. V and J are TRBV9 and TRBJ1-1; maybe TRBD1 (5 bases). This CDR3 has 16 residues. Germline V gene lookup returns CDR1 SGDLS and CDR2 YYNGEE. Trimming cost V 2 bases and J 1 base, with 15 bases left between them. The full variable domain, rest sourced from reference TRBV9 and TRBJ1-1, is DSGVTQTPKHLITATGQRVTLRCSPRSGDLSVYWYQQSLDQGLQFLIQYYNGEERAKGNILERFSAQQFPDLHSELNLSSLELGDSALYFCASSVRDVGRNTEAFFGQGTRLTVV.

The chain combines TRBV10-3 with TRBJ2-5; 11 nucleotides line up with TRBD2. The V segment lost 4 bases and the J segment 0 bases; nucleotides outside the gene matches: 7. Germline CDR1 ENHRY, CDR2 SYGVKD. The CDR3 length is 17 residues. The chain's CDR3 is CAISGPSSGRNQETQYF. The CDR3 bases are TGTGCCATCAGTGGGCCCTCTAGCGGGAGGAACCAAGAGACCCAGTACTTC.

CDR3 bases: TGCGCCAGCAGCTACCGACTAGCGGGGGACTCCATCTCCTACGAGCAGTACTTC. It codes for CASSYRLAGDSISYEQYF. The rearrangement joins TRBV5-1 to TRBJ2-7, with 12 nucleotides matching TRBD2. V lost 3 bases to trimming and J lost 0 bases; unmatched junction nucleotides: 10. CDR3 size: 18 residues. Germline CDR1 and CDR2: SGHRS and YFSETQ.

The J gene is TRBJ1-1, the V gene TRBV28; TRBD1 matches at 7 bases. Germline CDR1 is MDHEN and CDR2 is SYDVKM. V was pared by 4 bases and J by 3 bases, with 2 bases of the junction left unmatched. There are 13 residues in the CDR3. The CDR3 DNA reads TGTGCCAGCAGTTCCACAGGGGACACTGAAGCTTTCTTT. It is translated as CASSSTGDTEAFF.

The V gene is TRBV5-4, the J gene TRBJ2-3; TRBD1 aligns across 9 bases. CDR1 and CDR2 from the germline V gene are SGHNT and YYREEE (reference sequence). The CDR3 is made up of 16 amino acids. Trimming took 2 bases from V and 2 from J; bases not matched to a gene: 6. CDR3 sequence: CASSLIGQGITDTQYF. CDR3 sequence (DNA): TGTGCCAGCAGCTTAATCGGACAGGGGATCACAGATACGCAGTATTTT.

The CDR3 here is CASSLQTDTQYF. CDR3 in DNA: TGCGCCAGCAGCTTGCAAACAGATACGCAGTATTTT. The rearrangement links TRBV5-1 to TRBJ2-3; D remains ambiguous. The germline V gene has CDR1 SGHRS and CDR2 YFSETQ. V shed 1 base and J shed 3 bases, with 3 bases lying between them. The CDR3 totals 12 residues.

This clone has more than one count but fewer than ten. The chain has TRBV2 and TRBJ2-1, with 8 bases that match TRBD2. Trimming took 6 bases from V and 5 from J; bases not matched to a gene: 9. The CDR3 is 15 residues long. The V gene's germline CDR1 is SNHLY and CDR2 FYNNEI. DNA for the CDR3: TGTGCCAGCAGCCCTACGGGAGGGATGAACAATGAGCAGTTCTTC. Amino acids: CASSPTGGMNNEQFF.

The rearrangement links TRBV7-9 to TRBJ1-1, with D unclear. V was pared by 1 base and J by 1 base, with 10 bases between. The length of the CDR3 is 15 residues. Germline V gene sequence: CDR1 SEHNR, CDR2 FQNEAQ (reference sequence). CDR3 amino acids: CASSLEAGSNTEAFF. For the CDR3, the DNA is TGTGCCAGCAGCTTAGAAGCGGGATCGAACACTGAAGCTTTCTTT.

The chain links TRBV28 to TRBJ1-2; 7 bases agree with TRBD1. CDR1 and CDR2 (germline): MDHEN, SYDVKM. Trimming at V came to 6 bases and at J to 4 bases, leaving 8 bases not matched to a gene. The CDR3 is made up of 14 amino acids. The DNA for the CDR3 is TGTGCCAGCAGGGCGACAGGGACTGGCTATGGCTACACCTTC. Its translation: CASRATGTGYGYTF.

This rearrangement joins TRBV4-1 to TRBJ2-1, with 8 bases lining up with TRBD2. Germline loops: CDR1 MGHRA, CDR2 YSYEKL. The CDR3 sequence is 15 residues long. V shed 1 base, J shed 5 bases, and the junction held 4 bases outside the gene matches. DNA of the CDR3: TGCGCCAGCAGCCAAGGACTAGCGAGAGACAATGAGCAGTTCTTC. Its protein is CASSQGLARDNEQFF.

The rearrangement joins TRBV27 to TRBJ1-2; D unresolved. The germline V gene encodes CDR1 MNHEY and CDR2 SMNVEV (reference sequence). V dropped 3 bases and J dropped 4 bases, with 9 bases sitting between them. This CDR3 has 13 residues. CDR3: CASSFSSGYGYTF. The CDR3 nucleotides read TGTGCCAGCAGTTTCTCCAGTGGCTATGGCTACACCTTC.

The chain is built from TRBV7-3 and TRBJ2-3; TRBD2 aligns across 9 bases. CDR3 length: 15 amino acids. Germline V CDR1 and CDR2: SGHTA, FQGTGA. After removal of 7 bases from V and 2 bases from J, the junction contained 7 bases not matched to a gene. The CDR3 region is CASTPGTSHTDTQYF. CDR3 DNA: TGTGCCAGCACCCCCGGGACTAGCCACACAGATACGCAGTATTTT.

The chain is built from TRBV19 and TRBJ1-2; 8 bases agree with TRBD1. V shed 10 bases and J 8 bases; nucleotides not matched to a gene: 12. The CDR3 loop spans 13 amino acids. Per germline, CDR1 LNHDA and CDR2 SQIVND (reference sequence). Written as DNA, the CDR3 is TGTGCCACTGGGACAGGAGTGGTCGGAGGCTACACCTTC. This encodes CATGTGVVGGYTF.

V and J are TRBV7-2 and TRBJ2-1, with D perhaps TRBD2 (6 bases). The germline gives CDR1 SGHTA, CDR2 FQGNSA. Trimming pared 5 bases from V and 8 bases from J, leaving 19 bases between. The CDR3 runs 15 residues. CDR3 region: CASSLGPRGSDEQFF. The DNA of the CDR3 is TGTGCCAGCAGCCTCGGGCCTCGGGGGTCCGATGAGCAGTTCTTC. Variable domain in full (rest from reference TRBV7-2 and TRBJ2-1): GAGVSQSPSNKVTEKGKDVELRCDPISGHTALYWYRQSLGQGLEFLIYFQGNSAPDKSGLPSDRFSAERTGGSVSTLTIQRTQQEDSAVYLCASSLGPRGSDEQFFGPGTRLTVL.